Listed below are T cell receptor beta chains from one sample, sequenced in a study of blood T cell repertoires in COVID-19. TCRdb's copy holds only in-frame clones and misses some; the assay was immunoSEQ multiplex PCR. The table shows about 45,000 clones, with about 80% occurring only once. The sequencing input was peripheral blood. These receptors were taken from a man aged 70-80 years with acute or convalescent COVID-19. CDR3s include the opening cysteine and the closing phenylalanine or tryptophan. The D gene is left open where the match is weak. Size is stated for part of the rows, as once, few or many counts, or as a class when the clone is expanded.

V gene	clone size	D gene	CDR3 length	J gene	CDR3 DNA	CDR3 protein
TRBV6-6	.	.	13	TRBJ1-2	TGTGCCAGCAGTCTGGCAGATAACTATGGCTACACCTTC	CASSLADNYGYTF
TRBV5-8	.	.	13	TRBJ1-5	TGTGCCAGCAGCTTGTTGGACTATCAGCCCCAGCATTTT	CASSLLDYQPQHF
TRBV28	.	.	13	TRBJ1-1	TGTGCCAGCATTCGGGACACCAACACTGAAGCTTTCTTT	CASIRDTNTEAFF
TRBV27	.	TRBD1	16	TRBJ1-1	TGTGCCAGCAGCCCTCGGGGACAGGGCGTTCAAGCTGAAGCTTTCTTT	CASSPRGQGVQAEAFF
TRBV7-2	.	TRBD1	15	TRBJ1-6	TGTGCCAGCAGCCAACAAACAGGGGAGAATTCACCCCTCCACTTT	CASSQQTGENSPLHF
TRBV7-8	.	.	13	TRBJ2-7	TGTGCCAGCAGCTCGGGACATTCCTACGAGCAGTACTTC	CASSSGHSYEQYF
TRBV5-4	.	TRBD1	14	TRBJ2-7	TGTGCCAGCAGCCCCGGGACAGGGATCGACGAGCAGTACTTC	CASSPGTGIDEQYF
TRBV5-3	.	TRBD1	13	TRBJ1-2	TGTGCCAGAAGCCCCGGGACAGGGTATGGCTACACCTTC	CARSPGTGYGYTF
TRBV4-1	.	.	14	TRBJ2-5	TGCGCCAGCAGCCAAGGTCGAGGGGGAGAGACCCAGTACTTC	CASSQGRGGETQYF
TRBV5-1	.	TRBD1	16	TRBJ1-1	TGCGCCAGCAGCTTAAAGACAGGGATCGTTCGCACTGAAGCTTTCTTT	CASSLKTGIVRTEAFF
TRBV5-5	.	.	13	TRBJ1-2	TGTGCCAGCAGTCCTGACAGTAACTATGGCTACACCTTC	CASSPDSNYGYTF
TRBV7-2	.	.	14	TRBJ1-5	TGTGCCAGCACCCCCAGGGAGGGAAGTCAGCCCCAGCATTTT	CASTPREGSQPQHF
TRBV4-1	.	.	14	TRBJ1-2	TGCGCCAGCAGCCCTCTGGGGGCCGTGGATGGCTACACCTTC	CASSPLGAVDGYTF
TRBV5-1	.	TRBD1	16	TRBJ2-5	TGCGCCAGCAGCTACGTACAGGGGGCGACGGGAGAGACCCAGTACTTC	CASSYVQGATGETQYF
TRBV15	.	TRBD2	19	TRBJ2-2	TGTGCCACCAGCAGTGATTTGGGACTAGCGGGGATCAGGACCGGGGAGCTGTTTTTT	CATSSDLGLAGIRTGELFF
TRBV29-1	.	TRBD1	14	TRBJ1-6	TGCAGCGTTTCCGGGACAGACCCAAATTCACCCCTCCACTTT	CSVSGTDPNSPLHF
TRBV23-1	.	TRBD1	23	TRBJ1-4	TGCGCCAGCAGTCAAGTTCGGGAATCCGAGGACAGGGGGTTCGAGGCAACTAATGAAAAACTGTTTTTT	CASSQVRESEDRGFEATNEKLFF
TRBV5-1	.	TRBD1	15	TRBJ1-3	TGCGCCAGCAGCCGCTCCGGGACAGAAGGAAACACCATATATTTT	CASSRSGTEGNTIYF
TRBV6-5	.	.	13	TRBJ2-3	TGTGCCAGCAGTTCGTTCTTAACAGATACGCAGTATTTT	CASSSFLTDTQYF
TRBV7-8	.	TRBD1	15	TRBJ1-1	TGTGCCAGCAGCCCCAGGACAGGACAGAACACTGAAGCTTTCTTT	CASSPRTGQNTEAFF
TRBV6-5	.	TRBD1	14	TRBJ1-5	TGTGCCAGCAGGCCAACAGGGGTCAATCAGCCCCAGCATTTT	CASRPTGVNQPQHF
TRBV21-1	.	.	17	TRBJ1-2	TGTGCCAGCAGCACAGGGGCCAGATTCTGGACTTATTATGGCTACACCTTC	CASSTGARFWTYYGYTF
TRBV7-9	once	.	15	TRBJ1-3	TGTGCCAGCAGTCCGAAAGACTTCTCTGGAAACACCATATATTTT	CASSPKDFSGNTIYF
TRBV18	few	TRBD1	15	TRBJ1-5	TGTGCCAGCTCACCTACCGGGACAGGCAATCAGCCCCAGCATTTT	CASSPTGTGNQPQHF
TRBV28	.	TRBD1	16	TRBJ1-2	TGTGCCAGCAGTTCGGGGACAGGGTTACAGAGCTATGGCTACACCTTC	CASSSGTGLQSYGYTF
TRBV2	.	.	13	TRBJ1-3	TGTGCCAGCAGTGAGAGGTCTGGAAACACCATATATTTT	CASSERSGNTIYF
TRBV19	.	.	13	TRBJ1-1	TGTGCCAGTAGTTCCTGGGCTAACACTGAAGCTTTCTTT	CASSSWANTEAFF
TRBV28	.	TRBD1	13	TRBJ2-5	TGTGCCAGCAGGAAGGGGGCGCCAGAGACCCAGTACTTC	CASRKGAPETQYF
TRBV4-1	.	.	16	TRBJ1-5	TGCGCCAGCAGCCAAGAGGCGGGGCGGAACAATCAGCCCCAGCATTTT	CASSQEAGRNNQPQHF
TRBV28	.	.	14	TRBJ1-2	TGTGCCAGCAGTTTATTAGCAGGGGACTATGGCTACACCTTC	CASSLLAGDYGYTF
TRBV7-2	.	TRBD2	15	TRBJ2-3	TGTGCCAGCAGCTTATCTGGGGGGGGGTCAGATACGCAGTATTTT	CASSLSGGGSDTQYF
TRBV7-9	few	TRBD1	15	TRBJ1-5	TGTGCCAGCAGCAGGAGACAGGGTGAGGATCAGCCCCAGCATTTT	CASSRRQGEDQPQHF
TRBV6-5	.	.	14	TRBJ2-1	TGTGCCAGCAGCCCCCGACAGTTTTGGGATGAGCAGTTCTTC	CASSPRQFWDEQFF
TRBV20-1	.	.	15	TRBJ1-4	TGCAGTGCTAGTAGTCAGGGTGCAACTAATGAAAAACTGTTTTTT	CSASSQGATNEKLFF
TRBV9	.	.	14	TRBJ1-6	TGTGCCAGCAGCGTGAACAGGAATAATTCACCCCTCCACTTT	CASSVNRNNSPLHF
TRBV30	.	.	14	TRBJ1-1	TGTGCCTCCGACAGCCAGATTATGAACACTGAAGCTTTCTTT	CASDSQIMNTEAFF
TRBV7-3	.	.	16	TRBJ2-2	TGTGCCAGCAGCCGGAAGGCCAGGGACTACACCGGGGAGCTGTTTTTT	CASSRKARDYTGELFF
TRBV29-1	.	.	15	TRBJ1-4	TGCAGCGTAAAGACGGCACAGGGCGGGAATGAAAAACTGTTTTTT	CSVKTAQGGNEKLFF
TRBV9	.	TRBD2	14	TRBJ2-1	TGTGCCAGCAGCTCCGAGGGGAGGGGCAATGAGCAGTTCTTC	CASSSEGRGNEQFF
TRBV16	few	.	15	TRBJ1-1	TGTGCCAGCAGCCAATGGGAGCTCGTTGGCACTGAAGCTTTCTTT	CASSQWELVGTEAFF
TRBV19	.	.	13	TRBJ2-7	TGTGCCAGTAGTCGTACGACATATTCCGAGCAGTACTTC	CASSRTTYSEQYF
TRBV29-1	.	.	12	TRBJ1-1	TGCAGCGTTGAAGTTTCGGGTACTGAAGCTTTCTTT	CSVEVSGTEAFF